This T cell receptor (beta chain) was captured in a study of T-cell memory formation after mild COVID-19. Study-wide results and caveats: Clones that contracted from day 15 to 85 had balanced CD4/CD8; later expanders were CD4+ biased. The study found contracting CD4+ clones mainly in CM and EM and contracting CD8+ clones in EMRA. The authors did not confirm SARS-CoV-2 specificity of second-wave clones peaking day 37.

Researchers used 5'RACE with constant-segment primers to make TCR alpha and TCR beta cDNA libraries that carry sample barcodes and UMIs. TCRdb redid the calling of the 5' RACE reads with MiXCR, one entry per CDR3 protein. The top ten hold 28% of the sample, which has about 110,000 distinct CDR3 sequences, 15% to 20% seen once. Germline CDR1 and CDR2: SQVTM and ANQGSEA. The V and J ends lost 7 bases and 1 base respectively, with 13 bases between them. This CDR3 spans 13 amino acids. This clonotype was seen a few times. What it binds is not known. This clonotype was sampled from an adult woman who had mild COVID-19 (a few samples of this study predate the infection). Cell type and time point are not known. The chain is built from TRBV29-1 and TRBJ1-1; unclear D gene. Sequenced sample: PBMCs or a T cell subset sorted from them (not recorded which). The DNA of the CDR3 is TGCAGCGGTGATCCGGGGTCGAACACTGAAGCTTTCTTT. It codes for CSGDPGSNTEAFF.